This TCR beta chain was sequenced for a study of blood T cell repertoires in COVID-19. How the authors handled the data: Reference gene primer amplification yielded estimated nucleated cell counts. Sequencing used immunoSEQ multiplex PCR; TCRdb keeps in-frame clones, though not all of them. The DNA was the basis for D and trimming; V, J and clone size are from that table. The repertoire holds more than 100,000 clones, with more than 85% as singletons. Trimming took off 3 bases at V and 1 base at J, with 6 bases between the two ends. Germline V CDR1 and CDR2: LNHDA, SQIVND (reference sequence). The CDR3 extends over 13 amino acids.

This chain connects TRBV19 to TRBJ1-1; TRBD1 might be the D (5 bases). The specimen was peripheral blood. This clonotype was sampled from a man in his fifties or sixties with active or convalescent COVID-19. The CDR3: CASSMTENTEAFF. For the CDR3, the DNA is TGTGCCAGTAGTATGACAGAGAACACTGAAGCTTTCTTT.